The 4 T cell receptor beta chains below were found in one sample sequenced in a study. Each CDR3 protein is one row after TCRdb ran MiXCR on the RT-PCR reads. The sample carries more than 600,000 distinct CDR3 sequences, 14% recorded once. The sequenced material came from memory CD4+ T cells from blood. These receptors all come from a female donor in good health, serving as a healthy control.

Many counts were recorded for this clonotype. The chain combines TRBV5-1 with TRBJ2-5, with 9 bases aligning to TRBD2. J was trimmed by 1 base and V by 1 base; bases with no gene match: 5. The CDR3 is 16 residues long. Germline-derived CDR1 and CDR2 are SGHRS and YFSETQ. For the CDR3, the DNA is TGCGCCAGCAGCTTGTCGACTAGCGGAATCCAAGAGACCCAGTACTTC. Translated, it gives CASSLSTSGIQETQYF.

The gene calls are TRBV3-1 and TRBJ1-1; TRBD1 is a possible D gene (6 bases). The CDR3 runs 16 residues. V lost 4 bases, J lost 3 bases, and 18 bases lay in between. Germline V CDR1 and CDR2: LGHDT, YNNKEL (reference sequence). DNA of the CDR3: TGTGCCAGCAGCCGAAGAGGGGGGAGCGGGGACACTGAAGCTTTCTTT. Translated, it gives CASSRRGGSGDTEAFF.

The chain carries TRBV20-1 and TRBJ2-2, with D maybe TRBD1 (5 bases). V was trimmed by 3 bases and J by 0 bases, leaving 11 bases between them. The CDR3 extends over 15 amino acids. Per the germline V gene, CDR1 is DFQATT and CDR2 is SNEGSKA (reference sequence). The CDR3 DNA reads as TGCAGTGCTAGCAGCGTACAGGCGAACACCGGGGAGCTGTTTTTT. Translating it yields CSASSVQANTGELFF.

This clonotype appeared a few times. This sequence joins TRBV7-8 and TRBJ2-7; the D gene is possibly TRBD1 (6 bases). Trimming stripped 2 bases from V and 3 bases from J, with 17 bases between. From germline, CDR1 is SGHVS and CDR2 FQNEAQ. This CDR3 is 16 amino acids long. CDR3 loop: CASSLSGRDIHYEQYF. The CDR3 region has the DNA TGTGCCAGCAGCTTATCCGGTCGGGACATTCACTACGAGCAGTACTTC.